The 8 T cell receptor beta chains in this list originate from one sample, sequenced in a study of CD8+ T cells in alopecia areata. Following extraction, RNA underwent reverse transcription to cDNA, which served as the sequencing template. TCRdb's table, derived via immunoSEQ multiplex PCR, lists solely in-frame clones and lacks some. Of about 110,000 clones in the sample, roughly 89% were seen once. Sample treatment: oral pan-JAK inhibitor, 5-10 mg twice daily. The sequenced sample was CD8+ T cells sorted from blood, obtained at week 24, from a patient treated with tofacitinib. Source of these receptors: a human donor with alopecia areata.

This rearrangement joins TRBV27 to TRBJ1-4; unclear D gene. Trimming took 0 bases from V and 7 from J, leaving 6 bases between them. CDR3 size: 13 residues. CDR1 and CDR2 (germline): MNHEY, SMNVEV (reference sequence). CDR3 coding DNA: TGTGCCAGCAGTTTATCAGGGTTTGAAAAACTGTTTTTT. Its protein is CASSLSGFEKLFF.

CDR3: CASSLDAQGVGTQYF. The CDR3 DNA is TGTGCCAGCAGCTTAGACGCACAGGGGGTAGGGACCCAGTACTTC. The V gene is TRBV7-6, the J gene TRBJ2-5; 8 nucleotides match TRBD1. CDR3 size: 15 residues. After removal of 1 base from V and 7 bases from J, the junction contained 8 bases not matched to a gene. Germline V lookup: CDR1 SGHVS, CDR2 FNYEAQ.

The rearrangement links TRBV19 to TRBJ2-7; D is unresolved. This CDR3 is built from 15 residues. Germline loops: CDR1 LNHDA, CDR2 SQIVND (reference sequence). The germline V and J ends were trimmed by 3 bases and 0 bases, with 12 bases remaining between them. The CDR3 here is CASSITDLASYEQYF. The CDR3 region has the DNA TGTGCCAGTAGTATTACGGATCTTGCCTCCTACGAGCAGTACTTC.

V and J are TRBV7-2 and TRBJ2-3, with D possibly being TRBD1 or TRBD2 (5 bases each). The ends were cut back, 2 bases at V and 6 bases at J, with 6 bases in the middle. Germline V lookup: CDR1 SGHTA, CDR2 FQGNSA. CDR3 length: 12 amino acids. For the CDR3, the DNA is TGTGCCAGCAGCTTATGGGGGGATACGCAGTATTTT. Translated, it gives CASSLWGDTQYF.

V gene TRBV7-9 combines with J gene TRBJ1-1; D not certain. The CDR3 has 13 residues. Germline CDR1 and CDR2: SEHNR and FQNEAQ (reference sequence). The V end was cut by 4 bases, the J end by 5 bases, with 11 bases between. The CDR3 reads CASSYVPGTEAFF. As DNA, the CDR3 is TGTGCCAGCAGCTACGTTCCCGGGACTGAAGCTTTCTTT.

This clone appeared once. The rearrangement joins TRBV6-6 to TRBJ1-4, with D possibly being TRBD1 (6 bases). CDR3 length: 16 amino acids. Trimming shortened V by 5 bases and J by 2 bases, and 15 bases separated the two germline ends. Germline V lookup: CDR1 MNHNY, CDR2 SVGAGI (reference sequence). CDR3: CASSPLGGLTNEKLFF. In DNA, the CDR3 is TGTGCCAGCAGTCCCCTCGGGGGCCTGACTAATGAAAAACTGTTTTTT.

This sequence joins TRBV9 and TRBJ2-5, with 7 bases matching TRBD2. Losses at the gene ends were 4 bases for V and 4 bases for J; bases not matched to a gene: 10. From germline, CDR1 is SGDLS and CDR2 YYNGEE. This CDR3 spans 15 amino acids. The CDR3 DNA follows: TGTGCCAGCAGCCTCAGGGAGGGGCCCGGAGAGACCCAGTACTTC. It yields the protein CASSLREGPGETQYF.

The chain joins TRBV7-2 to TRBJ1-4; D remains unclear. V was cut by 5 bases and J by 7 bases, with 8 bases left in between. The CDR3 is 12 residues long. The germline V gene has CDR1 SGHTA and CDR2 FQGNSA. CDR3 DNA: TGTGCCAGCAGCCCCCTCAGTGAAAAACTGTTTTTT. Encoded protein: CASSPLSEKLFF.